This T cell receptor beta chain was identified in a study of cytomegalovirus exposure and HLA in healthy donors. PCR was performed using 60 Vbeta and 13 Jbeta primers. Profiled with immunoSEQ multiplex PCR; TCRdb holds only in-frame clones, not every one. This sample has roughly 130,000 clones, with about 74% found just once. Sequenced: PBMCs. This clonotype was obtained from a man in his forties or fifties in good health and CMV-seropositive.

The CDR3 loop is CASSQVRGGELFF. As DNA, the CDR3 is TGTGCCAGCAGCCAAGTTCGGGGCGGGGAGCTGTTTTTT. The J gene is TRBJ2-2, the V gene TRBV11-2; maybe TRBD2 (5 bases). This CDR3 has 13 residues. CDR1 is SGHAT, CDR2 FQNNGV, per germline. V lost 5 bases and J 7 bases, leaving 11 bases between the germline ends.